The rows below give T cell receptor beta chains drawn from one sample of a study of cytomegalovirus exposure and HLA in healthy donors. Clones were sequenced by immunoSEQ multiplex PCR, and TCRdb holds only the in-frame ones, with some missing. The data contain some 200,000 clones, approximately 88% of them singletons. The sample comprised PBMCs. These receptors originate from a woman in her 50s in good health and CMV-seropositive. Each CDR3 is given without its conserved first and last residue. A D gene is named only where the DNA matches it firmly.

>TRBJ2-6|17|TRBV5-8|NA
ASSPIRLTPFSGANVLT
>TRBJ2-3|13|TRBV9|TRBD2
ASSVSGYGTDTQY
>TRBJ2-7|13|TRBV11-1|NA
ASSLYGQTPTEQY
>TRBJ1-2|10|TRBV29-1|TRBD1
SVGQGDYGYT
>NA|14|TRBV11-2|TRBD2
ASSLYSSGGSYEQY
>TRBJ1-1|12|TRBV18|NA
ASSPGRSRSEAF
>TRBJ2-7|12|TRBV6-5|TRBD1
ASSYRRTGYEQY
>TRBJ1-2|14|TRBV4-3|TRBD1
ASRQFLTGSNYGYT
>TRBJ1-4|14|TRBV12-5|NA
ASGLVQREFREKLF
>TRBJ1-2|11|TRBV2|NA
ASIPRDRYGYT
>TRBJ1-4|12|TRBV4-1|NA
ASSQDRSGEKLF
>TRBJ2-3|13|TRBV28|NA
ASSMGSYSRSTQY
>TRBJ1-2|14|TRBV9|NA
ASSADIQEPNYGYT
>TRBJ2-5|12|TRBV5-1|NA
ASSPRTVQETQY
>TRBJ1-2|12|TRBV28|TRBD1
ASSLTGQRGGYT
>TRBJ2-1|11|TRBV6-4|NA
ASSDGGWNEQF
>TRBJ2-2|11|TRBV19|NA
ASRGRVTGELF
>TRBJ1-2|12|TRBV28|TRBD1
ASSLNGQGKGYT
>TRBJ2-7|14|TRBV18|TRBD1
ASSPRSGTDPSEQY
>TRBJ1-4|13|TRBV7-9|TRBD1
ASSLGGTGNEKLF
>TRBJ1-1|14|TRBV5-1|TRBD1
ASSLGRTGANTEAF
>TRBJ1-1|13|TRBV5-1|TRBD1
ASSLSGQGGTEAF
>TRBJ1-3|14|TRBV28|NA
ASSSPGQTSGNTIY
>TRBJ2-2|12|TRBV29-1|NA
SAPGQQNTGELF
>TRBJ1-1|11|TRBV6-5|NA
ASTLGEGAEAF
>TRBJ2-5|13|TRBV9|TRBD2
ASSAGTSGAGTQY
>TRBJ1-6|12|TRBV2|NA
ASRLMGDNSPLH
>TRBJ2-5|13|TRBV7-3|TRBD2
ASSLMGGVQETQY
>TRBJ2-1|13|TRBV19|TRBD2
ASSSTSGGADEQF
>TRBJ2-5|14|TRBV4-2|NA
ASSQELRSDQETQY
>TRBJ1-5|11|TRBV7-2|NA
ASSFGALQPQH
>TRBJ2-2|12|TRBV2|NA
ASRAVQNTGELF
>TRBJ1-2|14|TRBV18|NA
ASSPDTGPRGYGYT
>TRBJ2-5|13|TRBV5-1|TRBD2
ASSLVGTSEETQY
>TRBJ1-2|13|TRBV7-2|TRBD1
ASSLSGTGGRGYT
>TRBJ1-1|14|TRBV5-4|NA
ASSLANFEGNTEAF
>TRBJ2-5|13|TRBV5-1|TRBD2
ASSLGLAGAEAQY
>TRBJ2-1|12|TRBV9|TRBD2
ASSVVGTINEQF
>TRBJ1-2|12|TRBV7-9|TRBD1
ASSLAGTGYGYT
>TRBJ2-7|10|TRBV7-3|TRBD1
ASSSTGIEQY
>TRBJ2-3|13|TRBV5-4|TRBD2
ASSQAGGSTDTQY
>TRBJ1-6|12|TRBV30|NA
AWKRGGDNSPLH
>TRBJ1-1|11|TRBV10-2|NA
ASSVRLDNEAF
>TRBJ1-4|9|TRBV6-4|NA
ASRSKERLF
>TRBJ1-1|13|TRBV5-1|NA
ASSLSGRASTEAF
>TRBJ2-7|13|TRBV5-6|NA
ASSLFGSGAYEQY
>TRBJ2-7|12|TRBV11-2|TRBD2
ASSFSRGAYEQY
>TRBJ2-7|13|TRBV11-2|TRBD1
ASSYGWDSPYEQY